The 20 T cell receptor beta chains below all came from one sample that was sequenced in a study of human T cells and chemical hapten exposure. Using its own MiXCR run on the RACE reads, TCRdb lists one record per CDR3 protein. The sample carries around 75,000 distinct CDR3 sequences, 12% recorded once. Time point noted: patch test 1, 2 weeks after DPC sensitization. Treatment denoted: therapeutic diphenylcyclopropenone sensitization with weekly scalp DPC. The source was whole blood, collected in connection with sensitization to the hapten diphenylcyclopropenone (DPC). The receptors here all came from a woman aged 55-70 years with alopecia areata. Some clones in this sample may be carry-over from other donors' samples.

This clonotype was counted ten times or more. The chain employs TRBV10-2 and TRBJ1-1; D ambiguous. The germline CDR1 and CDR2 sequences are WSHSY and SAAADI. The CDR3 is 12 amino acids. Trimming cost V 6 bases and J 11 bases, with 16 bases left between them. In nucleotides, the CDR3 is TGCGCCAGCAGCACCGATCGATTCTTGGCTTTCTTT. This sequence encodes CASSTDRFLAFF.

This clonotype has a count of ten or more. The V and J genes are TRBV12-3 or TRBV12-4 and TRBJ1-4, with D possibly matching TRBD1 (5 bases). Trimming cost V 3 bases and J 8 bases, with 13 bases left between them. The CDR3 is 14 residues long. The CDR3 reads CASSLGGGIEKLFF. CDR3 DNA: TGTGCCAGCAGTTTGGGGGGGGGAATAGAAAAACTGTTTTTT.

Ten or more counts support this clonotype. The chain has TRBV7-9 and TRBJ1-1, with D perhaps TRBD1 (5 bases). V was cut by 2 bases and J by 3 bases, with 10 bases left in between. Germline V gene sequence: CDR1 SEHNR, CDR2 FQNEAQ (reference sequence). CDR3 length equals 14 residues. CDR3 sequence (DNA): TGTGCCAGCAGCTTACAGGGTGATTACACTGAAGCTTTCTTT. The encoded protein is CASSLQGDYTEAFF. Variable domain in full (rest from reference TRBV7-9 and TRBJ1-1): DTGVSQNPRHKITKRGQNVTFRCDPISEHNRLYWYRQTLGQGPEFLTYFQNEAQLEKSRLLSDRFSAERPKGSFSTLEIQRTEQGDSAMYLCASSLQGDYTEAFFGQGTRLTVV.

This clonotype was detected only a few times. The CDR3 is CASIPVTDLMNTEAFF. The CDR3 region has the DNA TGTGCCAGCATCCCCGTCACAGATCTCATGAACACTGAAGCTTTCTTT. The rearrangement joins TRBV7-9 to TRBJ1-1; D is undetermined. V lost 7 bases and J lost 0, with 18 bases in between. The CDR3 runs 16 residues. Germline values: CDR1 SEHNR, CDR2 FQNEAQ (reference sequence). The full variable domain, completed using reference TRBV7-9 and TRBJ1-1, is DTGVSQNPRHKITKRGQNVTFRCDPISEHNRLYWYRQTLGQGPEFLTYFQNEAQLEKSRLLSDRFSAERPKGSFSTLEIQRTEQGDSAMYLCASIPVTDLMNTEAFFGQGTRLTVV.

The CDR3 loop reads CASSQQDGTGHYEQYF. The CDR3 nucleotides are TGTGCCAGCAGTCAACAGGACGGAACCGGACACTACGAGCAGTACTTC. J is TRBJ2-7 and V is TRBV6-5; D is possibly TRBD1 (5 bases). The CDR3 sequence is 16 residues long. V shed 5 bases and J shed 3 bases, with 20 bases lying between them. In germline, CDR1 is MNHEY, CDR2 SVGAGI.

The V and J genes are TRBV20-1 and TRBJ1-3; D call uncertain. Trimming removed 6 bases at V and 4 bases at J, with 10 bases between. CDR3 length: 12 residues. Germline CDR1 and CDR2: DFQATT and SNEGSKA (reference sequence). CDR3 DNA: TGCAGTGCCCGGACGGACGGAAACACCATATATTTT. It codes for CSARTDGNTIYF.

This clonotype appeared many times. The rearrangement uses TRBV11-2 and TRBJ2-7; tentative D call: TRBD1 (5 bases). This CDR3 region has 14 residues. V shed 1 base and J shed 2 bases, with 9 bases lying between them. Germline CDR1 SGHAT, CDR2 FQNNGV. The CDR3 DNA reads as TGTGCCAGCAGCTTAGGGCAGGGAACCTACGAGCAGTACTTC. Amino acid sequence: CASSLGQGTYEQYF.

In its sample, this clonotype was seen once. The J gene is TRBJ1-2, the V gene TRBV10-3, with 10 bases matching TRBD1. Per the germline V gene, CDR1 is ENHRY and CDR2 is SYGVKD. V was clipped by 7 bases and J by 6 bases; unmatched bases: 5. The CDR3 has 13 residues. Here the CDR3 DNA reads TGTGCCATCACGGGAGGGACAGGGGATGGCTACACCTTC. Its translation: CAITGGTGDGYTF.

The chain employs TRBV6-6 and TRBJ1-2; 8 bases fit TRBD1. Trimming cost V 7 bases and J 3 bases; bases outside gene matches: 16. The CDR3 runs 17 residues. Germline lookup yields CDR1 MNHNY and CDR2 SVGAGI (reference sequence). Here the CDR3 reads CASTPARGGRGHYGYTF. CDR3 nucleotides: TGTGCCAGCACTCCCGCGCGGGGTGGCAGGGGGCACTATGGCTACACCTTC.

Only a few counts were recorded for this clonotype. The CDR3 here is CSARDPRGANEKLFF. The CDR3 DNA reads TGCAGTGCTAGAGATCCAAGGGGAGCTAATGAAAAACTGTTTTTT. The rearrangement uses TRBV20-1 and TRBJ1-4; D is possibly TRBD1 (5 bases). Germline V gene data show CDR1 as DFQATT and CDR2 as SNEGSKA (reference sequence). The CDR3 runs 15 residues. Trimming removed 0 bases at V and 3 bases at J, with 11 bases between.

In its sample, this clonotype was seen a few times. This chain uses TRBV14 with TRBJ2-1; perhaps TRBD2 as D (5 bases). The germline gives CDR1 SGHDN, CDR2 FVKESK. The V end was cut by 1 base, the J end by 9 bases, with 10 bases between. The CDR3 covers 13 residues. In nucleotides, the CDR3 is TGTGCCAGCAGCCAAGGCCCCAGCGGTGAGCAGTTCTTC. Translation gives CASSQGPSGEQFF.

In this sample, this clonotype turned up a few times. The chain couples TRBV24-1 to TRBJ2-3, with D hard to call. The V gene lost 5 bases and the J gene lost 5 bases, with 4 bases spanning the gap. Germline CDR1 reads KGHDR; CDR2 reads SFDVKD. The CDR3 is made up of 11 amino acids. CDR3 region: CATSVGDTQYF. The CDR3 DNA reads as TGTGCCACCAGTGTCGGAGATACGCAGTATTTT.

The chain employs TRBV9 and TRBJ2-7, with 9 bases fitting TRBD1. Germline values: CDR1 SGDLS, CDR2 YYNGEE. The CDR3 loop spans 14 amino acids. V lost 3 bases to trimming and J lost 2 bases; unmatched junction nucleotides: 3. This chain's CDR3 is CASSERQGAYEQYF. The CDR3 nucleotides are TGTGCCAGCAGCGAACGACAGGGGGCCTACGAGCAGTACTTC. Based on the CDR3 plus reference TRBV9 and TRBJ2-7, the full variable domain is DSGVTQTPKHLITATGQRVTLRCSPRSGDLSVYWYQQSLDQGLQFLIQYYNGEERAKGNILERFSAQQFPDLHSELNLSSLELGDSALYFCASSERQGAYEQYFGPGTRLTVT.

CDR3 sequence (DNA): TGTGCCAGCAGCCAAGTGACAGGCGGTCAGCCCCAGCATTTT. It is translated as CASSQVTGGQPQHF. The rearrangement uses TRBV3-1 and TRBJ1-5; D perhaps matches TRBD1 (6 bases). The CDR3 extends over 14 amino acids. Trimming took off 1 base at V and 6 bases at J, with 10 bases between the two ends. Germline V gives CDR1 LGHDT, CDR2 YNNKEL (reference sequence).

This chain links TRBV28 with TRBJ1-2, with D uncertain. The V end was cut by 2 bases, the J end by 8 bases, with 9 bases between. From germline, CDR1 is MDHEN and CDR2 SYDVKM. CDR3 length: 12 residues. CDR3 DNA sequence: TGTGCCAGCAGTTTAGTGGGTCTGGGCTACACCTTC. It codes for CASSLVGLGYTF.

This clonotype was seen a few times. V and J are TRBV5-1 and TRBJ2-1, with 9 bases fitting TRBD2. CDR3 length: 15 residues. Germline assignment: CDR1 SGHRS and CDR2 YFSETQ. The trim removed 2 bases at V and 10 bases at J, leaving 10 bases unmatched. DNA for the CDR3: TGCGCCAGCAGCTTTGCGACTAGCGGAGTCTCCGAGCAGTTCTTC. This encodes CASSFATSGVSEQFF.

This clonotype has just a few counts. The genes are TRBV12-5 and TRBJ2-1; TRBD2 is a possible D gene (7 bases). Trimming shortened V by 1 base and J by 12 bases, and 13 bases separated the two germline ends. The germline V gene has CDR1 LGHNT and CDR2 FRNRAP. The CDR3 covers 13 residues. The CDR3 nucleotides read TGTGCTAGTGGTTTGGACCCTCGGGGGGCGCAGTTCTTC. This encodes CASGLDPRGAQFF.

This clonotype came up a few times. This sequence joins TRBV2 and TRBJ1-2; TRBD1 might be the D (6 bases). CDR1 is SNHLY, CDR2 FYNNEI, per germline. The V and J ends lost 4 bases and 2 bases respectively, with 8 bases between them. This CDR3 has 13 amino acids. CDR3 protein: CASSGDKNYGYTF. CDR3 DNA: TGTGCCAGCAGTGGGGACAAGAACTATGGCTACACCTTC. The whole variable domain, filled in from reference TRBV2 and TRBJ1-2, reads EPEVTQTPSHQVTQMGQEVILRCVPISNHLYFYWYRQILGQKVEFLVSFYNNEISEKSEIFDDQFSVERPDGSNFTLKIRSTKLEDSAMYFCASSGDKNYGYTFGSGTRLTVV.

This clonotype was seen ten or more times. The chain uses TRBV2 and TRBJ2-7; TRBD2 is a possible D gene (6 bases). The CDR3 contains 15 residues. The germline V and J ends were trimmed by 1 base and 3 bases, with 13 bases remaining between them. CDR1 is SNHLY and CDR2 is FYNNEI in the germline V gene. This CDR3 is CASSEGDSRIYEQYF. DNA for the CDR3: TGTGCCAGCAGTGAAGGGGACTCCAGGATCTACGAGCAGTACTTC.

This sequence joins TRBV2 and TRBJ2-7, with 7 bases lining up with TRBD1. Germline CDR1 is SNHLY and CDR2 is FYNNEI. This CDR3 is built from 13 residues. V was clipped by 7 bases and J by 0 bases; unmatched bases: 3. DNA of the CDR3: TGTGCCAGCAAACAGGGGAGCTCCTACGAGCAGTACTTC. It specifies CASKQGSSYEQYF.